The sequence of this T cell receptor beta chain was determined in a study of cytomegalovirus exposure and HLA in healthy donors. Note on this clone: The antigen is unknown.

The primer mix had 60 Vbeta and 13 Jbeta primers. Sequencing used immunoSEQ multiplex PCR; TCRdb keeps in-frame clones, though not all of them. The sample holds 200,000 to 250,000 clones, approximately 82% seen once. Study outcomes and limitations: Presence/absence analyses took donor sequencing depth as roughly uniform. Indistinguishable V segments such as TRBV6-2 and TRBV6-3 were excluded. By HLA locus, TCR association rates varied in a later analysis, with DRB1 showing the most and HLA-C the fewest.

This CDR3 comprises 15 residues. Germline lookup yields CDR1 SGHDT and CDR2 YYEEEE. V lost 4 bases, J lost 12 bases, and 14 bases stayed unmatched. The source material was PBMCs. This sequence was found in a woman aged 40 to 55 in good health and CMV-seronegative. The chain joins TRBV5-6 to TRBJ2-1, with 9 bases lining up with TRBD2. The CDR3 DNA follows: TGTGCCAGCAGCGGCGGGGCTAGCGGGGACCTTGGGCAGTTCTTC. Translating gives CASSGGASGDLGQFF.